This record covers a single T cell receptor beta chain. TCRdb re-called the 5' RACE reads, yielding one record per CDR3 amino acid sequence without DNA. The listing records 450,000 to 600,000 distinct CDR3 sequences. The CDR3 covers 15 residues. Germline lookup yields CDR1 LGHNA and CDR2 YNFKEQ. This sample is drawn from a study of T cells expressing NK-cell markers. Overall study context: Of eight sequenced donors, seven were HCMV-seropositive and one HCMV-seronegative.

The V gene is TRBV4-2, the J gene TRBJ2-2; TCRdb's assignment of TRBD2 cannot be checked, as there is no DNA. This TCR was sampled from a young man in good health. The sequencing sample was made of blood T cells: a sorted CD56 or NKG2C T cell subset, CD4+ or CD8+ T cells, or bulk PBMC T cells (not recorded which). CDR3 sequence: CASSLSSGSPGELFF.